These T cell receptor beta chains were read from a single sample in a study of shared clonotypes between healthy human individuals. Profiling relied on immunoSEQ multiplex PCR, and the TCRdb table lists in-frame clones only, not all of them. The sample includes under 2,000,000 clones, over 85% of them seen just once. Material for sequencing was naive CD8+ T cells sorted from blood. The receptors derive from a man aged 18 to 29 in good health. Both conserved end residues are part of each CDR3. Fields, in order: V gene, D gene, J gene, clone size, CDR3 protein, CDR3 DNA. D genes are given only for firm matches. Rows may omit the clone size; those that give it use once, few, many or a size class.

TRBV4-1,TRBD1,TRBJ2-7,NA,CASSQNRGIYEQYF,TGCGCCAGCAGCCAAAACAGGGGTATCTACGAGCAGTACTTC
TRBV4-1,NA,TRBJ1-2,NA,CASSQDSPTQLYGYTF,TGCGCCAGCAGCCAAGATAGTCCCACTCAGTTATATGGCTACACCTTC
TRBV30,NA,TRBJ1-1,few,CAWRVTEAFF,TGTGCCTGGAGGGTCACTGAAGCTTTCTTT
TRBV5-4,NA,TRBJ2-2,NA,CASSFTGTGELFF,TGTGCCAGCAGCTTTACAGGTACCGGGGAGCTGTTTTTT
TRBV14,NA,TRBJ2-7,NA,CASSQDSDSSYEQYF,TGTGCCAGCAGCCAAGATTCGGACAGCTCCTACGAGCAGTACTTC
TRBV5-4,NA,TRBJ2-4,NA,CASSLENIQYF,TGTGCCAGCAGCTTGGAAAACATTCAGTACTTC
TRBV7-9,TRBD1,TRBJ2-5,NA,CASSFRRGQDSQETQYF,TGTGCCAGCAGCTTTAGGAGGGGACAGGACAGCCAAGAGACCCAGTACTTC
TRBV11-1,NA,TRBJ1-1,NA,CASSFQSTGTKNTEAFF,TGTGCCAGCAGCTTTCAGTCAACCGGGACGAAAAACACTGAAGCTTTCTTT
TRBV6-5,NA,TRBJ2-7,once,CASSYSAGASSYEQYF,TGTGCCAGCAGTTACTCCGCAGGGGCGAGCTCCTACGAGCAGTACTTC
TRBV2,TRBD1,TRBJ1-6,NA,CASSADREGSSYNSPLHF,TGTGCCAGCAGTGCGGACAGGGAGGGGAGCTCCTATAATTCACCCCTCCACTTT
TRBV7-8,NA,TRBJ2-7,NA,CASSLEGFSEQYF,TGTGCCAGCAGCTTAGAAGGGTTCTCCGAGCAGTACTTC
TRBV2,TRBD1,TRBJ2-7,NA,CASTGQGSYYEQYF,TGTGCCAGCACCGGACAGGGATCTTACTACGAGCAGTACTTC
TRBV2,NA,TRBJ1-6,NA,CASSYIRSSYNSPLHF,TGTGCCAGCAGTTATATCAGAAGCTCCTATAATTCACCCCTCCACTTT
TRBV9,NA,TRBJ2-1,NA,CASSVAGDSYNEQFF,TGTGCCAGCAGCGTAGCTGGCGACTCCTACAATGAGCAGTTCTTC
TRBV6-5,NA,TRBJ2-2,NA,CASSYLGHPNTGELFF,TGTGCCAGCAGTTACCTGGGCCATCCGAACACCGGGGAGCTGTTTTTT
TRBV4-1,NA,TRBJ2-7,NA,CASSYSPDSYEQYF,TGCGCCAGCAGCTACTCCCCCGACAGCTACGAGCAGTACTTC
TRBV7-2,NA,TRBJ2-7,NA,CASSQGLGGPNSEQYF,TGTGCCAGCAGCCAGGGACTAGGGGGCCCTAACTCCGAGCAGTACTTC
TRBV4-1,TRBD2,TRBJ2-1,NA,CASSQELAGAIEQFF,TGCGCCAGCAGCCAAGAGCTAGCGGGGGCAATTGAGCAGTTCTTC
TRBV7-9,NA,TRBJ2-5,NA,CASSSGGQETQYF,TGTGCCAGCAGTTCAGGGGGGCAAGAGACCCAGTACTTC
TRBV9,NA,TRBJ2-7,NA,CASSVSGLSSYEQYF,TGTGCCAGCAGCGTAAGCGGGCTGAGCTCCTACGAGCAGTACTTC
TRBV30,NA,TRBJ1-1,NA,CAWSTLGGMTEAFF,TGTGCCTGGAGTACTCTGGGAGGGATGACTGAAGCTTTCTTT
TRBV4-1,NA,TRBJ1-6,NA,CASSPDRLNSPLHF,TGCGCCAGCAGCCCGGACAGATTGAATTCACCCCTCCACTTT
TRBV5-1,NA,TRBJ2-5,NA,CASSLGGNQETQYF,TGCGCCAGCAGCTTGGGCGGGAACCAAGAGACCCAGTACTTC
TRBV2,TRBD2,TRBJ2-1,few,CAQTGGASGNTFLGEQFF,TGTGCCCAGACTGGGGGAGCTAGCGGGAATACTTTCCTCGGGGAGCAGTTCTTC
TRBV4-1,NA,TRBJ1-3,NA,CASSQGPGGGNTIYF,TGCGCCAGCAGCCAAGGCCCCGGTGGGGGAAACACCATATATTTT
TRBV5-6,NA,TRBJ2-7,NA,CASSFADYEQYF,TGTGCCAGCAGCTTCGCTGACTACGAGCAGTACTTC
TRBV5-1,NA,TRBJ2-1,NA,CASSSASYNNEQFF,TGCGCCAGCAGCTCCGCGTCGTACAACAATGAGCAGTTCTTC
TRBV11-2,TRBD2,TRBJ2-1,NA,CASSLVAGSYNEQFF,TGTGCCAGCAGCTTAGTAGCGGGCTCCTACAATGAGCAGTTCTTC
TRBV6-5,NA,TRBJ2-1,NA,CASSYSIGNEQFF,TGTGCCAGCAGTTACTCGATTGGAAATGAGCAGTTCTTC
TRBV27,NA,TRBJ2-6,few,CASSFFPSGANVLTF,TGTGCCAGCAGTTTCTTTCCCTCTGGGGCCAACGTCCTGACTTTC
TRBV7-9,TRBD2,TRBJ2-3,NA,CASSLVGLAGSTDTQYF,TGTGCCAGCAGCTTAGTGGGGCTAGCGGGATCTACAGATACGCAGTATTTT
TRBV5-4,TRBD2,TRBJ2-1,NA,CASSWESSGGYEQFF,TGTGCCAGCAGCTGGGAAAGTAGCGGGGGGTATGAGCAGTTCTTC
TRBV13,TRBD1,TRBJ1-6,NA,CASSGQGGRSPLHF,TGTGCCAGCAGCGGGCAGGGGGGGAGGTCACCCCTCCACTTT
TRBV4-1,NA,TRBJ1-5,NA,CASSQFGGAQPQHF,TGCGCCAGCAGCCAATTTGGAGGGGCGCAGCCCCAGCATTTT
TRBV2,NA,TRBJ2-7,NA,CASSEALHGSTYEQYF,TGTGCCAGCAGTGAAGCGCTTCATGGGAGTACCTACGAGCAGTACTTC
TRBV5-6,NA,TRBJ1-1,NA,CASSLWGVGGMNTEAFF,TGTGCCAGCAGCTTATGGGGTGTCGGGGGAATGAACACTGAAGCTTTCTTT
TRBV7-5,NA,TRBJ2-7,NA,CARSLRRGGTYEQYF,TGTGCCAGAAGCTTAAGGCGGGGGGGGACCTACGAGCAGTACTTC
TRBV9,NA,TRBJ2-1,NA,CASSPWGSQNYNEQFF,TGTGCCAGCAGCCCCTGGGGGTCACAAAACTACAATGAGCAGTTCTTC
TRBV7-9,TRBD1,TRBJ2-7,NA,CASSLDRRPYEQYF,TGTGCCAGCAGCCTGGACAGGAGACCCTACGAGCAGTACTTC
TRBV2,NA,TRBJ2-2,NA,CASKRAVSTGELFF,TGTGCCAGCAAGAGGGCAGTATCCACCGGGGAGCTGTTTTTT
TRBV27,NA,TRBJ2-7,NA,CASSSPWEQYF,TGTGCCAGCAGTTCCCCGTGGGAGCAGTACTTC
TRBV9,NA,TRBJ2-2,NA,CASSLTGLAEDANTGELFF,TGTGCCAGCAGCTTAACAGGGTTAGCGGAGGACGCGAACACCGGGGAGCTGTTTTTT
TRBV9,NA,TRBJ2-2,NA,CASSVYRDTGELFF,TGTGCCAGCAGCGTATACAGGGACACCGGGGAGCTGTTTTTT
TRBV7-6,NA,TRBJ2-7,NA,CASSLIDSSYEQYF,TGTGCCAGCAGCTTAATTGACAGCTCCTACGAGCAGTACTTC
TRBV5-6,NA,TRBJ2-1,NA,CASSAGGGSYNEQFF,TGTGCCAGCAGCGCTGGAGGGGGCTCCTACAATGAGCAGTTCTTC
TRBV9,NA,TRBJ2-1,NA,CASSVPGPPNEQFF,TGTGCCAGCAGCGTCCCGGGACCCCCAAATGAGCAGTTCTTC
TRBV5-6,NA,TRBJ2-7,NA,CASSGGGYEQYF,TGTGCCAGCAGCGGGGGTGGGTACGAGCAGTACTTC
TRBV28,NA,TRBJ1-3,NA,CASSLDRNTIYF,TGTGCCAGCAGTTTAGACAGAAACACCATATATTTT
TRBV4-1,NA,TRBJ2-7,NA,CASSRLSGEQYF,TGCGCCAGCAGCCGGCTATCGGGCGAGCAGTACTTC
TRBV19,NA,TRBJ1-2,NA,CASSIDPWSEGRGYTF,TGTGCCAGTAGTATAGATCCCTGGAGTGAGGGGCGCGGCTACACCTTC
TRBV4-1,NA,TRBJ2-1,once,CASSQAWEQFF,TGCGCCAGCAGCCAAGCGTGGGAGCAGTTCTTC
TRBV27,NA,TRBJ2-7,NA,CASSLSIQSYEQYF,TGTGCCAGCAGTTTATCGATTCAGTCATACGAGCAGTACTTC
TRBV5-1,TRBD1,TRBJ1-1,NA,CASSLAIQGANTEAFF,TGCGCCAGCAGCTTGGCGATCCAGGGGGCCAACACTGAAGCTTTCTTT
TRBV7-9,NA,TRBJ1-2,NA,CASSLPGTLYGYTF,TGTGCCAGCAGCTTACCCGGAACCCTATATGGCTACACCTTC
TRBV27,NA,TRBJ1-4,NA,CASSFLDKNEKLFF,TGTGCCAGCAGTTTTCTAGATAAAAATGAAAAACTGTTTTTT
TRBV7-9,TRBD1,TRBJ1-1,NA,CASSPWDSNTEAFF,TGTGCCAGCAGCCCGTGGGACAGTAACACTGAAGCTTTCTTT
TRBV15,NA,TRBJ2-5,NA,CATSRDPGLGQYF,TGTGCCACCAGCAGAGACCCCGGACTGGGTCAGTACTTC
TRBV6-1,NA,TRBJ1-1,NA,CASGSGMNTEAFF,TGTGCCAGCGGATCAGGGATGAACACTGAAGCTTTCTTT
TRBV7-9,TRBD1,TRBJ2-7,NA,CASSPPGQDTYEQYF,TGTGCCAGCAGCCCTCCGGGACAGGACACCTACGAGCAGTACTTC